This entry lists 8 T cell receptor beta chains sequenced from one sample in a study of post-analysis software for immune sequencing data. The study's findings and limits: Compared with controls, patients had more of 4 to 6 TRBV segments, including TRBV5-6, TRBV5-1 and TRBV20-1.

For these TCRs, the target antigens are not known. Unique molecular identifiers were present in the TCR beta cDNA libraries. TCRdb analysed the PCR reads with MiXCR anew, one entry per CDR3 protein. The sample consists of fewer than 850,000 distinct CDR3 sequences, around 42% of them appearing once. The sequenced sample consisted of blood. The receptors stem from a girl aged 5-17 years with multiple sclerosis.

The chain employs TRBV5-1 and TRBJ2-1, with 10 bases identical to TRBD2. This CDR3 comprises 14 residues. Unmatched junction bases numbered 2, after V lost 1 base and J lost 7 bases. The germline gives CDR1 SGHRS, CDR2 YFSETQ. DNA of the CDR3: TGCGCCAGCAGCTTGAGTAGCGGGAGGAATGAGCAGTTCTTC. It translates to CASSLSSGRNEQFF.

The rearrangement joins TRBV9 to TRBJ2-7; tentatively, D is TRBD1 (6 bases). The CDR3 extends over 16 amino acids. The V and J ends lost 3 bases and 4 bases respectively, with 20 bases between them. Germline-derived CDR1 and CDR2 are SGDLS and YYNGEE. The CDR3 DNA follows: TGTGCCAGCAGCGCCTCGTCAGGGGCTCCTACTTACGAGCAGTACTTC. Its translation is CASSASSGAPTYEQYF.

Of note for this clonotype: At one of its ends the junction is not consistent with the germline gene, which may arise from a read error. The chain recombines TRBV7-2 with TRBJ2-3, with a possible D match to TRBD2 (5 bases). The CDR3 is made up of 14 amino acids. Looked up from germline, CDR1 is SGHTA and CDR2 is FQGNSA. CDR3 in amino acids: CAGSLVDFQDTQYF. The CDR3 DNA is TGTGCCGGCAGCTTAGTGGACTTCCAAGATACGCAGTATTTT.

This clonotype was recorded only once. The chain combines TRBV4-3 with TRBJ2-7, with 8 nucleotides matching TRBD2. With 0 bases clipped from V and 1 base from J, the junction kept 5 bases outside the gene matches. Germline lookup yields CDR1 LGHNA and CDR2 YSLEER. This CDR3 has 16 residues. CDR3 amino acids: CASSQDLGGASYEQYF. The DNA for the CDR3 is TGCGCCAGCAGCCAAGATCTCGGGGGGGCTTCCTACGAGCAGTACTTC.

The chain links TRBV29-1 to TRBJ2-3, with D perhaps TRBD1 (5 bases). CDR3 length equals 12 residues. Germline CDR1 is SQVTM and CDR2 is ANQGSEA. The V end lost 4 bases, the J end lost 7 bases, and 12 bases lay between the germline ends. As DNA, the CDR3 is TGCAGCGTTGCCAGGGAAGTGAATACGCAGTATTTT. Translation gives CSVAREVNTQYF.

This chain links TRBV20-1 with TRBJ1-1; 7 nucleotides align to TRBD1. Germline V gene data show CDR1 as DFQATT and CDR2 as SNEGSKA (reference sequence). Germline trimming cut 6 bases from V and 3 bases from J; bases unmatched to any gene: 13. The CDR3 is made up of 15 amino acids. The CDR3 sequence is CSANPRQGGHTEAFF. CDR3 bases: TGCAGTGCCAACCCAAGACAGGGCGGCCACACTGAAGCTTTCTTT.

The chain joins TRBV19 to TRBJ2-7; D not certain. The CDR3 has 13 residues. Germline V gives CDR1 LNHDA, CDR2 SQIVND (reference sequence). V lost 5 bases and J 0 bases, leaving 8 bases between the germline ends. The CDR3 coding sequence is TGTGCCAGTAGTGTCCAAAGCTCCTACGAGCAGTACTTC. It encodes CASSVQSSYEQYF. The variable domain in full, with the rest retrieved from reference TRBV19 and TRBJ2-7, is DGGITQSPKYLFRKEGQNVTLSCEQNLNHDAMYWYRQDPGQGLRLIYYSQIVNDFQKGDIAEGYSVSREKKESFPLTVTSAQKNPTAFYLCASSVQSSYEQYFGPGTRLTVT.

The J gene is TRBJ1-2, the V gene TRBV25-1, with D uncertain. Germline-derived CDR1 and CDR2 are MGHDK and SYGVNS. V was clipped by 4 bases and J by 2 bases, with 14 bases between them. The CDR3 sequence is 15 residues long. This CDR3 reads CASSGDGVLNYGYTF. CDR3 DNA sequence: TGTGCCAGCAGTGGTGACGGGGTCCTGAACTATGGCTACACCTTC.